This T cell receptor (beta chain) is from a study of early T cells in non-severe SARS-CoV-2 infection (dated by TCRdb to the early 2020s). About the investigation overall: Because TCR sequencing was done on bulk RNA from unsorted whole blood, the alpha and beta chains could not be paired.

Sequences SGHRS (CDR1) and YFSETQ (CDR2) are obtained from the germline V gene. From cysteine to phenylalanine, the CDR3 is 14 amino acids long. The sequence is cut down to CDR3 DNA, 42 bases in frame from base 1. V and J are trimmed by 1 base and 10 bases, and the gene matches miss 10 bases of the junction. A case-control design nested within a healthcare worker cohort in London, UK, was used, with weekly nasopharyngeal swab PCR tests and blood sampling performed. Healthcare workers were recruited during the week of the UK lockdown, between 23 and 31 March 2020, and followed weekly for up to roughly 15 weeks. This clonotype was seen a few times. Its antigen specificity is not known. Nothing much larger sits one base from this clone, and base qualities are not available. Study-level results and caveats: VDJdb matching was skewed toward anti-spike CD8 responses and likely underestimated virus-specific expansions, missing private and CD4 specificities.

The library was built by means of 5' RACE. Sequenced on a NextSeq 500. To correct for sequencing error and PCR bias, the TCR library protocol tagged individual cDNA molecules with unique molecular identifiers. TCR alpha and beta chains were both sequenced, and the abundances of alpha and beta sequences in each sample were closely correlated with each other. Per the original workflow: V gene, J gene and CDR3 annotation of TCR sequences was performed with Decombinator V4. Expanded TCRs were defined as changing significantly between any two time points under a Poisson model with p below 0.0001. TCR abundances were normalised to the total number of TCRs sequenced per sample and expressed as counts per million. TRAV1-2 paired with TRAJ12, TRAJ20 or TRAJ33 defined MAIT TCRs, while TRAV10 paired with TRAJ18 defined iNKT TCRs. A search of VDJdb, accessed on 1 November 2021, was run for TCRs annotated to CMV, EBV and SARS-CoV-2, with TCRs annotated for multiple antigens excluded. The raw public reads went through TCRdb reprocessing: fastp at Q25, MiXCR clone calling, in-frame beta chains kept. Entries are consolidated by CDR3 protein sequence, retaining the most common genes and DNA. These V and J calls derive from TCRdb rather than the authors' analysis. This sample lists tens of thousands of distinct CDR3 sequences; approximately 13% were detected once. The ten biggest clones cover almost 8.5% of the sample.

The TCR was taken from an adult who was a healthcare worker with PCR-confirmed SARS-CoV-2 infection or an uninfected control (not recorded which). The chain was built from TRBV5-1 and TRBJ2-7; 8 bases in between match TRBD1. Input material: whole blood. The CDR3 region reads CASSLTQGAAYQYF. Here is the DNA: TGCGCCAGCAGCTTGACCCAGGGGGCGGCGTATCAGTACTTC.